The sequence of this T cell receptor (beta chain) was determined in a study of CD8+ T cells in alopecia areata. General study points: Mouse data revealed clearer TCR sharing than patient data did, a gap possibly tied to HLA.

On this clone: Its antigen is not known.

Treatment meaning: oral pan-JAK inhibitor, 5-10 mg twice daily. Investigators isolated RNA and reverse transcribed it into cDNA to act as the sequencing template. Clones were sequenced by immunoSEQ multiplex PCR, and TCRdb holds only the in-frame ones, with some missing. The table includes roughly 120,000 clones, around 50% detected once. Germline CDR1 reads SGHTS; CDR2 reads YDEGEE. V lost 9 bases to trimming and J lost 3 bases, with 15 bases between them. This CDR3 is built from 13 residues. This chain joins TRBV5-8 and TRBJ1-1, with D maybe TRBD1 (6 bases). The sample was CD8+ T cells sorted from blood, taken at week 24, from a patient treated with tofacitinib. This receptor was taken from a human donor with alopecia areata. CDR3 sequence (DNA): TGTGCCACCCCGGGGGGGGCAGACACTGAAGCTTTCTTT. Its translation is CATPGGADTEAFF.